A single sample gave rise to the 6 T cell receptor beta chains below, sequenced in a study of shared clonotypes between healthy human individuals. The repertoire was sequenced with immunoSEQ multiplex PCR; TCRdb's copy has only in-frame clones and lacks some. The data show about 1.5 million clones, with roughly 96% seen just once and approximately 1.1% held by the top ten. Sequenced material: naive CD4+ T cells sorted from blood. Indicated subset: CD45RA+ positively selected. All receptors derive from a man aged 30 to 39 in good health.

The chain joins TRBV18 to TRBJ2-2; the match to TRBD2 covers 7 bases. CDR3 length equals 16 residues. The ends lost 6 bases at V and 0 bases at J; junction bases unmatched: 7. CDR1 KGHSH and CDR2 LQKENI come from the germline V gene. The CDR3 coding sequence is TGTGCCAGCTCTCCTCCGGGACTATCGAACACCGGGGAGCTGTTTTTT. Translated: CASSPPGLSNTGELFF.

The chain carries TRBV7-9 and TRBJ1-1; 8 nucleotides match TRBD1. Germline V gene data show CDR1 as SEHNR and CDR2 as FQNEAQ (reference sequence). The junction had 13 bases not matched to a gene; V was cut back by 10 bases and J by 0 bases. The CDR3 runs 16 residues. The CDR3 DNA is TGTGCCACCTGGGGGACAGGACAAGTTATGAACACTGAAGCTTTCTTT. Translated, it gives CATWGTGQVMNTEAFF.

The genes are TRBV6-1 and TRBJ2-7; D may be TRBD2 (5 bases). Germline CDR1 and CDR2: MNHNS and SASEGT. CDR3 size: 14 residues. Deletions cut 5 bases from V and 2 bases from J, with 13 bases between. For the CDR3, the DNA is TGTGCCAGCAGTCGGAGGCCCGAGGCCTACGAGCAGTACTTC. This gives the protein CASSRRPEAYEQYF.

The chain's CDR3 is CASSLAGGGNEQFF. CDR3 nucleotides: TGTGCCAGCAGCTTAGCGGGAGGGGGCAATGAGCAGTTCTTC. V usage is TRBV7-9 and J usage is TRBJ2-1; D may be TRBD2 (7 bases). V was pared by 0 bases and J by 6 bases, with 9 bases between. This CDR3 comprises 14 residues. Germline assignment: CDR1 SEHNR and CDR2 FQNEAQ (reference sequence).

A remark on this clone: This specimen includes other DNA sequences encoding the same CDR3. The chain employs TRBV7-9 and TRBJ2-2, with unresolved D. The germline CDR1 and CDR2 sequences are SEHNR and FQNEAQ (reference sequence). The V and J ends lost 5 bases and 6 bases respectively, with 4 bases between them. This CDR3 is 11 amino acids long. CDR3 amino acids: CASSLAGELFF. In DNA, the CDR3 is TGTGCCAGCAGCCTTGCCGGGGAGCTGTTTTTT. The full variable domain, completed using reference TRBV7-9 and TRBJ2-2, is DTGVSQNPRHKITKRGQNVTFRCDPISEHNRLYWYRQTLGQGPEFLTYFQNEAQLEKSRLLSDRFSAERPKGSFSTLEIQRTEQGDSAMYLCASSLAGELFFGEGSRLTVL.

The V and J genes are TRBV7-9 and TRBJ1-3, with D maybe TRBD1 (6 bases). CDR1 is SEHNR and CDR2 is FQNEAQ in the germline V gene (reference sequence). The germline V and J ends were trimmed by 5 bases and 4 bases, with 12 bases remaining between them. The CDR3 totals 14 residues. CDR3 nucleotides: TGTGCCAGCAGCACAGGGCTATCGGGAAACACCATATATTTT. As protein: CASSTGLSGNTIYF. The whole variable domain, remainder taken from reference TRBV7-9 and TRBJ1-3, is DTGVSQNPRHKITKRGQNVTFRCDPISEHNRLYWYRQTLGQGPEFLTYFQNEAQLEKSRLLSDRFSAERPKGSFSTLEIQRTEQGDSAMYLCASSTGLSGNTIYFGEGSWLTVV.